The 7 T cell receptor beta chains presented below share a single source sample, sequenced in a study of blood T cells in healthy people across ages. The use of a sample-barcoded 5' primer and a J-beta primer mix characterized a second PCR of about 7 to 12 cycles. TCRdb processed the 5' RACE reads anew with MiXCR; each CDR3 protein has one entry. The sample carries some 860,000 distinct CDR3 sequences, about 56% recorded once. The specimen was blood. These receptors were taken from a man aged 35 to 55 in good health.

This chain connects TRBV5-1 to TRBJ2-3; the D is unclear. Germline V gene sequence: CDR1 SGHRS, CDR2 YFSETQ. The CDR3 covers 15 residues. V was pared by 0 bases and J by 4 bases, with 12 bases between. CDR3 sequence (DNA): TGCGCCAGCAGCTTGGGGTCAGCGAGGTCAGATACGCAGTATTTT. This encodes CASSLGSARSDTQYF.

In this sample, this clonotype turned up a few times. The chain links TRBV5-1 to TRBJ2-7; D not certain. Germline values: CDR1 SGHRS, CDR2 YFSETQ. Trimming removed 2 bases at V and 0 bases at J, with 9 bases between. This CDR3 comprises 14 residues. CDR3 DNA sequence: TGCGCCAGCAGCTTCGACGGAAGCTCCTACGAGCAGTACTTC. Its translation is CASSFDGSSYEQYF. The complete variable domain, with remaining parts taken from reference TRBV5-1 and TRBJ2-7, reads KAGVTQTPRYLIKTRGQQVTLSCSPISGHRSVSWYQQTPGQGLQFLFEYFSETQRNKGNFPGRFSGRQFSNSRSEMNVSTLELGDSALYLCASSFDGSSYEQYFGPGTRLTVT.

V and J are TRBV12-3 or TRBV12-4 and TRBJ2-1, with unresolved D. Trimming took 2 bases from V and 5 from J, leaving 10 bases between them. The CDR3 contains 14 residues. CDR3 bases: TGTGCCAGCAGTTTAAAGGTCCCAAACAATGAGCAGTTCTTC. It codes for CASSLKVPNNEQFF.

A word on this clonotype: Here the CDR3 omits its conserved ending phenylalanine or tryptophan, so a read error is the likely source. V is TRBV18 and J is TRBJ1-5, with a possible D match to TRBD1 (6 bases). In germline, CDR1 is KGHSH, CDR2 LQKENI. The length of the CDR3 is 16 residues. V gave up 5 bases and J gave up 2 bases, with 16 bases separating them. This CDR3 reads CASSTSGGGGNQPQHL. For the CDR3, the DNA is TGTGCCAGCTCAACCTCCGGGGGCGGCGGCAATCAGCCCCAGCATCTT.

J is TRBJ2-1 and V is TRBV13, with D perhaps TRBD2 (6 bases). V shed 0 bases and J shed 7 bases, with 19 bases lying between them. There are 17 residues in the CDR3. Per the germline V gene, CDR1 is PRHDT and CDR2 is FYEKMQ (reference sequence). For the CDR3, the DNA is TGTGCCAGCAGCTTAGGAGGCTCAGGCTGGAGGGCTAATGAGCAGTTCTTC. It is translated as CASSLGGSGWRANEQFF.

This rearrangement joins TRBV2 to TRBJ2-7, with 9 bases lining up with TRBD1. Germline loops: CDR1 SNHLY, CDR2 FYNNEI. V lost 5 bases and J lost 3; bases outside the gene matches: 8. The CDR3 is made up of 15 amino acids. CDR3 residues: CASSTGQGLVYEQYF. The CDR3 DNA is TGTGCCAGCAGTACGGGACAGGGTTTGGTCTACGAGCAGTACTTC.

The gene calls are TRBV20-1 and TRBJ1-1; the match to TRBD1 covers 7 bases. V was pared by 5 bases and J by 8 bases, with 2 bases of the junction left unmatched. The V gene's germline CDR1 is DFQATT and CDR2 SNEGSKA (reference sequence). CDR3 size: 10 residues. The CDR3: CSASDREAFF. The CDR3 nucleotides are TGCAGTGCTTCGGACAGGGAAGCTTTCTTT.